This T cell receptor (beta chain) was sequenced during a study of blood T cell repertoires in COVID-19. Study summary: Whether acute or convalescent, the COVID-19 samples came from the United States, Italy and Spain.

Per the authors' pipeline: Amplification of reference gene primers provided the estimated nucleated cell counts. Generated by immunoSEQ multiplex PCR, the TCRdb table keeps only in-frame clones and is missing some. For V, J and clone size, that table is used; D and trimming come from the DNA. The data contain just under 150,000 clones, about 91% of them singletons. The CDR3 runs 14 residues. The sequencing input was peripheral blood. The V call is TRBV21-1, the J call TRBJ1-1; TRBD1 reflects the table's D call only, with no check against the DNA. TRBV21-1 counts as a pseudogene. This clonotype was sampled from a woman between 50 and 59 years old with acute or convalescent COVID-19. CDR3 loop: CASTHDRSYTEAFF. In DNA, the CDR3 is TGTGCCAGCACCCACGACAGGAGCTACACTGAAGCTTTCTTT.